Listed below are T cell receptor beta chains from one sample, sequenced in a study of T cells in Graves' hyperthyroidism and ophthalmopathy. MiXCR was run by TCRdb on the multiplex PCR reads, yielding one entry per CDR3 protein. This sample has fewer than 350,000 distinct CDR3 sequences, with around 13% found just once. Sequenced material: blood. These receptors were obtained from a woman between 40 and 55 years old with Graves' hyperthyroidism. Each CDR3 is given with its conserved first and last residue. The order of the fields is clone size, V gene, J gene, D gene, CDR3 protein, CDR3 DNA. The D gene is left open where the match is weak. Size tells how often a clone was seen (once, few, many) or the class of an expanded clone, and some rows leave it out.

clone size: NA; V gene: TRBV9; J gene: TRBJ2-7; D gene: TRBD1; CDR3 protein: CASSPGQGFEEYF; CDR3 DNA: TGTGCCAGCAGCCCCGGACAGGGCTTCGAGGAGTACTTC
clone size: few; V gene: TRBV5-1; J gene: TRBJ1-5; D gene: TRBD1; CDR3 protein: CASSDGQGNNQPQHF; CDR3 DNA: TGCGCCAGCAGCGACGGACAGGGAAATAATCAGCCCCAGCATTTT
clone size: many; V gene: TRBV10-3; J gene: TRBJ2-5; D gene: TRBD2; CDR3 protein: CAISEAGGPRETQYF; CDR3 DNA: TGTGCCATCAGTGAGGCGGGAGGGCCTCGGGAGACCCAGTACTTC
clone size: many; V gene: TRBV20-1; J gene: TRBJ2-5; D gene: TRBD2; CDR3 protein: CSAILAGVRETQYF; CDR3 DNA: TGCAGTGCTATTCTAGCGGGAGTCCGAGAGACCCAGTACTTC
clone size: many; V gene: TRBV28; J gene: TRBJ2-2; D gene: NA; CDR3 protein: CASSLYDDIGELFF; CDR3 DNA: TGTGCCAGCAGTTTATATGACGACATCGGGGAGCTGTTTTTT
clone size: many; V gene: TRBV2; J gene: TRBJ1-2; D gene: TRBD1; CDR3 protein: CASSEGTGVYGYTF; CDR3 DNA: TGTGCCAGCAGTGAAGGGACAGGGGTCTATGGCTACACCTTC
clone size: many; V gene: TRBV7-3; J gene: TRBJ2-5; D gene: NA; CDR3 protein: CASSFSGLYQETQYF; CDR3 DNA: TGTGCCAGCAGCTTTAGCGGCCTTTACCAAGAGACCCAGTACTTC
clone size: many; V gene: TRBV11-1; J gene: TRBJ2-2; D gene: NA; CDR3 protein: CASSLTNPGELFF; CDR3 DNA: TGTGCCAGCAGCTTAACAAACCCCGGGGAACTGTTTTTT
clone size: many; V gene: TRBV5-1; J gene: TRBJ1-2; D gene: TRBD1; CDR3 protein: CASSAGTERSYTF; CDR3 DNA: TGCGCCAGCAGCGCCGGGACAGAAAGGAGCTACACCTTC
clone size: many; V gene: TRBV5-1; J gene: TRBJ1-5; D gene: NA; CDR3 protein: CASSLYGEASQPQHF; CDR3 DNA: TGCGCCAGCAGCTTGTACGGTGAGGCCTCTCAGCCCCAGCATTTT
clone size: many; V gene: TRBV5-6; J gene: TRBJ2-1; D gene: TRBD1; CDR3 protein: CASSSLRGRSNEQFF; CDR3 DNA: TGTGCCAGCAGCTCTCTCAGGGGGAGATCGAATGAGCAGTTCTTC
clone size: many; V gene: TRBV12-3/TRBV12-4; J gene: TRBJ2-1; D gene: TRBD2; CDR3 protein: CASSGSGTSGRQQFF; CDR3 DNA: TGTGCCAGCAGTGGTTCCGGGACTAGCGGGAGGCAGCAGTTCTTC
clone size: many; V gene: TRBV2; J gene: TRBJ2-2; D gene: NA; CDR3 protein: CASRSGLDGELFF; CDR3 DNA: TGTGCCAGCAGATCAGGGCTGGACGGGGAGCTGTTTTTT
clone size: many; V gene: TRBV20-1; J gene: TRBJ2-7; D gene: TRBD2; CDR3 protein: CSATGLAGYEQYF; CDR3 DNA: TGCAGTGCTACGGGACTAGCCGGCTACGAGCAGTACTTC
clone size: many; V gene: TRBV28; J gene: TRBJ1-1; D gene: NA; CDR3 protein: CASSSPGPTTGAEAFF; CDR3 DNA: TGTGCCAGCAGTTCGCCGGGCCCTACGACGGGAGCTGAAGCTTTCTTT
clone size: NA; V gene: TRBV19; J gene: TRBJ2-4; D gene: TRBD1; CDR3 protein: CASSPTGGAENIQYF; CDR3 DNA: TGTGCCAGTAGCCCGACAGGGGGCGCGGAAAACATTCAGTACTTC
clone size: NA; V gene: TRBV19; J gene: TRBJ1-2; D gene: NA; CDR3 protein: CASSKTGRNVYGYTF; CDR3 DNA: TGTGCCAGTAGTAAAACGGGACGGAATGTCTATGGCTACACCTTC
clone size: many; V gene: TRBV7-9; J gene: TRBJ2-2; D gene: TRBD2; CDR3 protein: CASSFGTSGTGELFF; CDR3 DNA: TGTGCCAGCAGCTTCGGGACTAGCGGCACCGGGGAGCTGTTTTTT
clone size: NA; V gene: TRBV28; J gene: TRBJ1-5; D gene: NA; CDR3 protein: CASSFADQPQHF; CDR3 DNA: TGTGCCAGCAGTTTTGCAGACCAGCCCCAGCATTTT
clone size: few; V gene: TRBV19; J gene: TRBJ2-1; D gene: NA; CDR3 protein: CASSTGDGSYNEQFF; CDR3 DNA: TGTGCCAGTAGTACGGGTGATGGCTCCTACAATGAGCAGTTCTTC
clone size: many; V gene: TRBV7-2; J gene: TRBJ2-5; D gene: NA; CDR3 protein: CASSLVFAVQETQYF; CDR3 DNA: TGTGCCAGCAGCTTAGTGTTTGCGGTCCAAGAGACCCAGTACTTC
clone size: many; V gene: TRBV6-1; J gene: TRBJ1-2; D gene: NA; CDR3 protein: CASSEPGRRTSRGYTF; CDR3 DNA: TGTGCCAGCAGTGAACCGGGACGGAGAACTTCTCGTGGCTACACCTTC
clone size: few; V gene: TRBV7-2; J gene: TRBJ2-3; D gene: NA; CDR3 protein: CASSLSSRAGQDTQYF; CDR3 DNA: TGTGCCAGCAGCTTAAGTAGTCGAGCGGGCCAAGATACGCAGTATTTT
clone size: many; V gene: TRBV5-4; J gene: TRBJ2-3; D gene: NA; CDR3 protein: CASSLRGSKADTQYF; CDR3 DNA: TGTGCCAGCAGCTTGCGGGGCTCGAAGGCAGATACGCAGTATTTT
clone size: NA; V gene: TRBV3-1; J gene: TRBJ2-3; D gene: NA; CDR3 protein: CASSQGPHRVDTQYF; CDR3 DNA: TGTGCCAGCAGCCAAGGACCCCACAGGGTAGATACGCAGTATTTT
clone size: many; V gene: TRBV25-1; J gene: TRBJ2-7; D gene: NA; CDR3 protein: CASSRTTEQYF; CDR3 DNA: TGTGCCAGCAGCCGCACCACCGAGCAGTACTTC
clone size: many; V gene: TRBV20-1; J gene: TRBJ1-3; D gene: NA; CDR3 protein: CSARGRGGNTIYF; CDR3 DNA: TGCAGTGCTAGGGGCAGGGGTGGAAACACCATATATTTT
clone size: many; V gene: TRBV7-2; J gene: TRBJ1-4; D gene: TRBD1; CDR3 protein: CASSRRDRANEKLFF; CDR3 DNA: TGTGCCAGCAGCCGCCGGGACAGGGCTAATGAAAAACTGTTTTTT
clone size: few; V gene: TRBV19; J gene: TRBJ1-3; D gene: NA; CDR3 protein: CASSIAAGVGNTIYF; CDR3 DNA: TGTGCCAGTAGTATAGCGGCAGGCGTAGGAAACACCATATATTTT
clone size: many; V gene: TRBV2; J gene: TRBJ2-3; D gene: NA; CDR3 protein: CASSELDSTDTQYF; CDR3 DNA: TGTGCCAGCAGTGAACTGGACAGCACAGATACGCAGTATTTT
clone size: many; V gene: TRBV2; J gene: TRBJ1-6; D gene: NA; CDR3 protein: CASSDPKGPLSYNSPLHF; CDR3 DNA: TGTGCCAGCAGTGATCCTAAGGGCCCTCTCTCCTATAATTCACCCCTCCACTTT